The clone carrying this T cell receptor beta chain showed up many times. This record belongs to a study of neurological immune-mediated disorders. With V trimmed by 1 base and J by 4 bases, 1 base remained unmatched. CDR1 is SGHDN and CDR2 is FVKESK in the germline V gene. The CDR3 extends over 14 amino acids. A single record per CDR3 protein comes from TCRdb applying MiXCR to the 5' RACE reads. The repertoire holds roughly 56,000 distinct CDR3 sequences, with over 9.5% as singletons. The sequence was collected from a man aged 60 to 69 in good health. The sample was PBMCs. The V and J genes are TRBV14 and TRBJ1-3, with TRBD1 identical over 7 bases. The CDR3 coding sequence is TGTGCCAGCAGCCAAGCACAGGGGGGAAACACCATATATTTT. Its translation: CASSQAQGGNTIYF.